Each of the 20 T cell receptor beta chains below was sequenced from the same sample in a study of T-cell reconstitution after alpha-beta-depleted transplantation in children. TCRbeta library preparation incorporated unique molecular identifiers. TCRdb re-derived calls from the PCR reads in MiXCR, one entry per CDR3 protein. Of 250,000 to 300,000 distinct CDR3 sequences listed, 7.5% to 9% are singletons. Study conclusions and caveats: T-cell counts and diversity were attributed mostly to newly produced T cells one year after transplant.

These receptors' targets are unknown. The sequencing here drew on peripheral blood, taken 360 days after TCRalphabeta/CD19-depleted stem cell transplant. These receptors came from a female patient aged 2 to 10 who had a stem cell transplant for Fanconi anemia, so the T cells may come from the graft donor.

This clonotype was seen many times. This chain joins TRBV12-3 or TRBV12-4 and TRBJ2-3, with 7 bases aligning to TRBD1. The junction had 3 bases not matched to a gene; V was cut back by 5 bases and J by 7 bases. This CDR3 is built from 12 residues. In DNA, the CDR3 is TGTGCCAGCAGTCGGACAGGTTATACGCAGTATTTT. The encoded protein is CASSRTGYTQYF.

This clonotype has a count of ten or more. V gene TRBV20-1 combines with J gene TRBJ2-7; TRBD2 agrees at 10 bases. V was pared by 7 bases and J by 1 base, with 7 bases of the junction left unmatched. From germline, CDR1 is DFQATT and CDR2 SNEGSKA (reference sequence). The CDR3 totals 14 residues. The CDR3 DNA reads TGCAGTGGGGCTAGCGGGGGCCTTTCCTACGAGCAGTACTTC. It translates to CSGASGGLSYEQYF.

The CDR3 DNA reads TGTGCCAGCGGGGTTGATAGGGGCGCCGGGGAGCTGTTTTTT. Translated: CASGVDRGAGELFF. The chain combines TRBV2 with TRBJ2-2; perhaps TRBD1 as D (5 bases). Germline V gives CDR1 SNHLY, CDR2 FYNNEI. The CDR3 loop spans 14 amino acids. The ends were cut back, 8 bases at V and 6 bases at J, with 16 bases in the middle.

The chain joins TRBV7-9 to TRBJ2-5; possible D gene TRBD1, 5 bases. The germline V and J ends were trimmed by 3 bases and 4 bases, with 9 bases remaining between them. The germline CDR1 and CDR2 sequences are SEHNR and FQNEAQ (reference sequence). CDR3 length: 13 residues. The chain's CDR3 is CASSFRVGETQYF. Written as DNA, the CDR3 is TGTGCCAGCAGCTTCAGGGTGGGAGAGACCCAGTACTTC.

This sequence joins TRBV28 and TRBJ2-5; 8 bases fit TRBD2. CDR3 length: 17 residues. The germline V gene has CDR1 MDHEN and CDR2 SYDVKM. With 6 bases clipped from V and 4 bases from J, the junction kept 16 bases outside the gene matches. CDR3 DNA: TGTGCCAGCAGACCCTTCATGCGGGGGGCTAATTTAGAGACCCAGTACTTC. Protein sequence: CASRPFMRGANLETQYF.

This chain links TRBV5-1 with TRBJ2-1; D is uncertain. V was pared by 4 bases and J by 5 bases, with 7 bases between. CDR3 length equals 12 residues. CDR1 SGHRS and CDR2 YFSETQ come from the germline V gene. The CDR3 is CASSRRNNEQFF. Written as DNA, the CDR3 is TGCGCCAGCAGCCGACGGAACAATGAGCAGTTCTTC.

Here the CDR3 reads CASSRQAGMGPLYGYTF. The CDR3 coding sequence is TGTGCCAGCAGCAGACAGGCTGGGATGGGCCCCCTCTATGGCTACACCTTC. V gene TRBV6-4 combines with J gene TRBJ1-2, with D perhaps TRBD1 (6 bases). Looked up from germline, CDR1 is MRHNA and CDR2 is SNTAGT. Between the trimmed V and J ends, which lost 6 bases and 4 bases, there was a span of 24 bases. CDR3 size: 17 residues.

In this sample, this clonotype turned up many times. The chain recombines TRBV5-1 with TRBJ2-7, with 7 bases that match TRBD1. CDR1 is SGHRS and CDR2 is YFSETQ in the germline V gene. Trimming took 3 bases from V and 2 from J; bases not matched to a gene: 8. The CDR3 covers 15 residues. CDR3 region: CASSWRQGSTYEQYF. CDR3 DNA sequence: TGCGCCAGCAGCTGGAGACAGGGATCAACCTACGAGCAGTACTTC.

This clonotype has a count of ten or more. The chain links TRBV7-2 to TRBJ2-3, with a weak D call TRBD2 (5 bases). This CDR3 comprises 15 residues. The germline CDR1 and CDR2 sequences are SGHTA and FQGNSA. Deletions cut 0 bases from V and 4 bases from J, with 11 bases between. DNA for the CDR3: TGTGCCAGCAGCTTAGCGGACGGAGCGGCAGATACGCAGTATTTT. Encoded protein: CASSLADGAADTQYF.

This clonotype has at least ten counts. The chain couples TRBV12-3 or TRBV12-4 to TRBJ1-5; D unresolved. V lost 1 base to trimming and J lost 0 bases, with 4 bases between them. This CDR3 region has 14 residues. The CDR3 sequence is CASSLEGSNQPQHF. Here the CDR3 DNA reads TGTGCCAGCAGTTTAGAAGGTAGCAATCAGCCCCAGCATTTT.

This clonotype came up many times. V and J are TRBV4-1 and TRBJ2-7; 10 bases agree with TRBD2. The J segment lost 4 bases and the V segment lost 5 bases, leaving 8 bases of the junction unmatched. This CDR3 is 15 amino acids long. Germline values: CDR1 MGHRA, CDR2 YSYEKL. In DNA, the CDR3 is TGCGCCAGCAGCAGCGCGGGACTAGCGAGGTACGAGCAGTACTTC. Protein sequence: CASSSAGLARYEQYF.

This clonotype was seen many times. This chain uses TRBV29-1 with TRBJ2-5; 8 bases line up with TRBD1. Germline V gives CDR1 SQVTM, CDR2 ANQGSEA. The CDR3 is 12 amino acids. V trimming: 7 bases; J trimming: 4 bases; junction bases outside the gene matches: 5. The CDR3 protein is CSGTGGTETQYF. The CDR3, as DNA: TGCAGCGGAACAGGGGGAACAGAGACCCAGTACTTC.

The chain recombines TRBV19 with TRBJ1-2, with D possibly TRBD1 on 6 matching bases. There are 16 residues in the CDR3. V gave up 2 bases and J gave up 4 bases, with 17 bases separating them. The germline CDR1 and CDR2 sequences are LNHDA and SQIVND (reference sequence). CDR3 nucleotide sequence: TGTGCCAGTAGTATAAGCGGCCAGGGGCATCGCTATGGCTACACCTTC. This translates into CASSISGQGHRYGYTF.

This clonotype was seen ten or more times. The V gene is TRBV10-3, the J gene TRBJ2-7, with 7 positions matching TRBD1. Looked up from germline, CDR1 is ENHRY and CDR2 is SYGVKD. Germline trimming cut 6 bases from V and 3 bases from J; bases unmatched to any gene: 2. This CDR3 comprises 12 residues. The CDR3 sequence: CAIRTGNYEQYF. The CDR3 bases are TGTGCCATCAGGACAGGGAACTACGAGCAGTACTTC.

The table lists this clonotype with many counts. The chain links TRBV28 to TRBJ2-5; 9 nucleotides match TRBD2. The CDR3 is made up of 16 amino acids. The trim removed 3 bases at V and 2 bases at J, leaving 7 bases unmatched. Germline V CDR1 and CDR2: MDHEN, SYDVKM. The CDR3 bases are TGTGCCAGCAGTTTGCGACTAGCGGAGACACAAGAGACCCAGTACTTC. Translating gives CASSLRLAETQETQYF. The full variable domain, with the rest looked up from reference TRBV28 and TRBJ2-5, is DVKVTQSSRYLVKRTGEKVFLECVQDMDHENMFWYRQDPGLGLRLIYFSYDVKMKEKGDIPEGYSVSREKKERFSLILESASTNQTSMYLCASSLRLAETQETQYFGPGTRLLVL.

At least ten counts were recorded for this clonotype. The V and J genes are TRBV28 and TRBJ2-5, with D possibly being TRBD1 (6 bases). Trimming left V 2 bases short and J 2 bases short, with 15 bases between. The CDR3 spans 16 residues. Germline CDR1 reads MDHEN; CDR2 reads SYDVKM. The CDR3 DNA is TGTGCCAGCAGTTTACGCTCTACAGGGATACAAGAGACCCAGTACTTC. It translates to CASSLRSTGIQETQYF.

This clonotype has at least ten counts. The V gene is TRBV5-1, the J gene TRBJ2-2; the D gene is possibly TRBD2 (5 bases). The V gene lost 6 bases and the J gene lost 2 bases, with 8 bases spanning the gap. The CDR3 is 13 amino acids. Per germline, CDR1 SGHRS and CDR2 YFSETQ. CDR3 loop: CASNSVNTGELFF. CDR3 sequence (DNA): TGCGCCAGCAATAGCGTTAACACCGGGGAGCTGTTTTTT.

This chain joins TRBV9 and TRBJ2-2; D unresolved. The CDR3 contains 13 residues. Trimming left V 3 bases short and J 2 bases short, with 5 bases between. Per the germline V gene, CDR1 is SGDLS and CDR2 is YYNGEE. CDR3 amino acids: CASSAHNTGELFF. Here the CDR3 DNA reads TGTGCCAGCAGCGCCCACAACACCGGGGAGCTGTTTTTT.

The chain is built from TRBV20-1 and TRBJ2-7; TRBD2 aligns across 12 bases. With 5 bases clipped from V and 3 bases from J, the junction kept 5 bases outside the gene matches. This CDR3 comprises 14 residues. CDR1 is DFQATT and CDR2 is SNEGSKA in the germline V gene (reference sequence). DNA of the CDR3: TGCAGTGCTTCTAGCGGGGGGGATTACTACGAGCAGTACTTC. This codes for CSASSGGDYYEQYF.

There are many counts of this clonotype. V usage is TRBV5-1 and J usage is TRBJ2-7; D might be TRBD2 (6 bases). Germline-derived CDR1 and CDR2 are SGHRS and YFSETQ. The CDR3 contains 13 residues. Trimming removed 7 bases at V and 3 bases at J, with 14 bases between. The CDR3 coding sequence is TGCGCCAGCGCCGCCGGAGGGCGCTACGAGCAGTACTTC. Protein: CASAAGGRYEQYF.